The following is a TCR beta chain sequence with its context. Its specific antigen is unknown. No base-level quality is on record; no much larger clone is a single base apart. In total, approximately 690 healthy bone marrow donors made up the cohort. All cohort members were sampled while nominally healthy, although unrecorded immune exposures were likely present. The donor tested CMV seronegative, placing the donor among the 350 or so seronegative members of the cohort. Each donor provided a peripheral blood sample, and peripheral blood mononuclear cells were used for TCR beta sequencing. The Qiagen DNeasy Blood Extraction Kit was used to extract genomic DNA from the blood cell samples. Spanning cysteine to phenylalanine, the CDR3 consists of 15 amino acids. The only DNA kept is the CDR3, 45 bases in frame from the first base. V is reduced by 1 base and J by 5 bases, leaving a spacing of 14 bases between them. The germline V gene supplies CDR1 MGHRA and CDR2 YSYEKL.

The data belong to a study of cytomegalovirus exposure and HLA in healthy donors (dated by TCRdb to 2016 to 2017). For context, the study as a whole: An earlier analysis of a few hundred of the donors reported roughly 300 Gb of sequence data and 100 million to 120 million unique TCR beta sequences obtained from roughly 180 million T cells. About 310 gigabases of sequencing data and tens of millions of unique TCR sequences were included in an early release covering 550 to 800 HLA-typed donors. Of the roughly 420 genotyped donors, less than 85% were placed in the genetic ancestry cluster associated with self-reported Caucasian donors. The study aimed to test whether cataloging public T cell receptors could reveal signatures of past pathogen exposure. Using immunosequencing, the study profiled T cell repertoires from about 610 subjects and related those repertoires to cytomegalovirus serostatus. Besides the first cohort of roughly 640 subjects, a separate validation cohort made up of 120 different subjects was used. To predict cytomegalovirus infection status, the study combined high-throughput TCR immunosequencing, statistical association of individual TCRs with disease status, and machine learning. In a later analysis, previously published TCR beta repertoires from 666 donors were re-analyzed and high-resolution HLA genotyping was added so that TCR occurrence patterns could be studied. Rather than using new phenotypic data, the later analysis identified candidate immune exposures from TCR beta sequences and from how often those sequences occurred across donors. An earlier analysis of 587 of the donors used high-throughput TCR beta sequencing to judge whether each TCR beta V gene segment behaved as functional or pseudogenic. Donor age, sex, ethnicity and CMV serostatus were compiled together with the repertoire data. In a later genetic analysis, genome-wide SNP genotypes for about 55% of the roughly 670 donors were used, and that subset was treated as a discovery cohort. All discovery cohort repertoires had been generated on a single sequencing platform. Class I and class II HLA loci were covered by the typing at four-digit resolution. The number of donors typed differed by locus, with roughly 620-640 for A, B, C, DRB1 and DQB1, roughly 520 for DQA1, 600 to 610 for DPA1, and approximately 470 for DPB1. Several DR-DQ haplotypes were treated as single units for association and clustering because of strong linkage in the cohort. Across approximately 400 genotyped donors of the cohort, an average of roughly 250,000 unique TCR beta nucleotide sequences per donor were sequenced, and approximately 19% of those sequences were non-productive.

Library preparation was by the immunoSEQ multiplex PCR assay. The multiplex PCR relied on a mix of 60 forward primers for TCR Vbeta segments and 13 reverse primers for TCR Jbeta segments. The CDR3 region of rearranged TCR beta genes was amplified from genomic DNA by a multiplex PCR assay. The amplified TCR beta libraries were sequenced on the Illumina HiSeq System as 87-base-pair reads. The original pipeline was this. A later analysis tallied 80 million to 95 million unique TCR beta chains across the 666 repertoires, and some 12 million of those chains were shared by two or more donors. Raw reads were error-corrected and collapsed into unique sequences with a nearest-neighbor algorithm that merged closely related sequences to remove PCR and sequencing errors. CDR3 sequences were aligned to IMGT reference sequences to assign V, D and J gene segments. For a sequence to be retained, at least a six-nucleotide match to both a V gene segment and a J gene segment was required. A rearrangement was called productive if the CDR3 had no stop codons and remained in frame with V and J, and every other rearrangement was called non-productive. CDR3 was defined according to IMGT convention as the region running from the second conserved V-encoded cysteine to the conserved J-encoded phenylalanine. Sequences without an unambiguous match to a single V gene segment were excluded from the earlier analysis of a few hundred of the donors. An earlier analysis of approximately 590 of the donors called V segments functional above 56.7% productive rearrangements and segregating when the between-donor standard deviation exceeded 5%. To diagnose cytomegalovirus status from the catalog of TCR beta chain sequences, a statistical classification framework was built. In a later analysis, TCR nucleotide sequences were compared against IMGT/GENE-DB human TR gene sequences so that V and J genes could be assigned. The TCRdist pipeline was used in a later analysis to assign CDR3 sequences and most-parsimonious VDJ recombination scenarios. In a later analysis, each TCR beta chain was defined by its CDR3 amino acid sequence together with its V-gene family, and reads lacking a unique V-gene family were excluded. In a later analysis, fewer than 650 highly shared, low-generation-probability nucleotide sequences were removed to address suspected cross-contamination and a sequencing artifact. For each public chain, a later analysis derived a clonal expansion index from normalized ranks of inferred template counts within each repertoire. A later analysis computed generation probabilities with a VDJ recombination model fitted to out-of-frame rearrangements, and checked the results against IGoR. In a later analysis, TCR-TCR, TCR-HLA and TCR-CMV co-occurrence was scored with hypergeometric tests, and a repertoire-size bias correction was applied to TCR pairs. In a later analysis, false discovery rates were estimated by permuting HLA or CMV assignments 20 times. In a later analysis, co-occurring TCRs were grouped using DBSCAN, and TCRdist sequence similarity was added for clustering within HLA-allele-positive subsets. For co-occurrence clustering, repertoires with fewer than 30,000 or more than 120,000 public chains were excluded, along with about five repertoires with anomalous nucleotide sharing. The table comes from immuneACCESS by way of TCRdb, which keeps in-frame sequences with V and J called. Part of the clones is missing from these tables; in studies checked, under half for an unresolved V gene and the rest for unknown reasons. V and J calls plus clone size are reproduced from that table; the DNA served to infer D and trimming. This sample is represented by roughly 130,000 clones; 70% to 85% of them were singletons. The ten top clones hold 1.7% of the sample.

What the study reported, not specific to this receptor: Assigning TCR associations to individual alleles was difficult when HLA alleles, especially DR and DQ, strongly co-occurred. In vitro tests confirmed that a few of the cytomegalovirus-associated TCR beta chains recognize cytomegalovirus antigens. It was suggested by the authors that the approach could potentially be generalized to other disease states and immunological phenotypes. The earlier analysis of 587 of the donors excluded seventeen rarely observed V segments, including chromosome 9 orphons, because counts were too low. This cohort had only TCR beta chains sequenced, and the lack of alpha or paired-chain data limited which features could be detected. Because HLA typing was unavailable for some donors at each locus, only the typed subset was used in association tests. In a later analysis, most CMV-associated TCR beta chains were found to appear HLA-restricted, with HLA associations seemingly driven largely by CMV exposure. A further reported finding was that TCR beta sequences accurately predicted the HLA-A and HLA-B alleles for most subjects in the first cohort. In an earlier analysis of some 500 of the donors, most TCR beta V segments appeared in productive rearrangements about 87% or about 30% of the time, broadly matching IMGT annotations. Sequencing depth was assumed to be roughly uniform across donors in the presence/absence analyses, though that assumption may not hold. A group of highly shared sequence variants was considered likely to be a technical artifact of the sequencing pipeline. In the study, about 150 TCR beta chains were listed as associated with cytomegalovirus. A later analysis associated 17,000 or so TCR beta sequences with specific HLA alleles at a false discovery rate of 0.05. Some IMGT-functional V segments, including TRBV6-2 and TRBV6-3, could not be distinguished by the 87-base-pair reads and were therefore excluded. Cytomegalovirus status was reported to be diagnosed by the classifier with high specificity and sensitivity in both the original and validation cohorts. Most TCR sequences were observed very rarely across donors, whereas some public TCRs were present in many individuals. Compared with equally common non-associated chains, HLA-associated TCR beta chains in a later analysis were more clonally expanded and had lower generation probabilities. Correlated functional status among segregating V segments might be attributable to linkage disequilibrium, but an unknown experimental factor could not be ruled out. In a later analysis, several top co-occurrence clusters were reported to appear linked to parvovirus B19, influenza, CMV and Epstein-Barr virus. According to a later analysis, TCR association rates differed among HLA loci, with DRB1 alleles showing the most associated TCRs and HLA-C alleles showing the fewest. The only immune exposure information available for the cohort was CMV serostatus. An association between a missense DCLRE1C variant and V-gene and J-gene trimming of TCR beta chains was found in a later genetic analysis and replicated in an independent cohort. Compared with the roughly 670-donor mean, donors in an Asian-associated ancestry cluster had fewer N-insertions in productive TCRs, according to a later genetic analysis.

The sequence was collected from a boy between 10 and 17 years old in good health and CMV-seronegative. This chain is built from TRBV4-1 and TRBJ1-2; TRBD1 is perhaps the D gene, given 5 matching bases. The sequencing input was PBMCs. The nucleotide sequence is TGCGCCAGCAGCCAAGTAGGACAACTGCGATATGGCTACACCTTC. The resulting protein is CASSQVGQLRYGYTF.